The source of this T cell receptor beta chain is a study of early T cells in non-severe SARS-CoV-2 infection (dated by TCRdb to the early 2020s). Turning to the overall study: Because TCR sequencing relied on bulk RNA taken from unsorted whole blood, pairing of alpha and beta chains was not possible. Findings and caveats that apply to the study as a whole: Matching against VDJdb was skewed toward anti-spike CD8 responses, likely underestimated virus-specific expansions, and missed private and CD4 specificities.

This was a case-control study nested in a cohort of healthcare workers in London, UK, who had nasopharyngeal swab PCR tests and blood samples taken every week. Healthcare workers were recruited between 23 and 31 March 2020, during the week of the UK lockdown, and were followed weekly for up to roughly 16 weeks. The junction shows trimming of 2 bases on V and 3 bases on J, plus 10 bases between the germline ends. As encoded in the germline V gene, CDR1 is SNHLY while CDR2 is FYNNEI. The CDR3, from cysteine to phenylalanine, totals 14 residues. Only CDR3 DNA remains: 42 bases, in frame from the first base. Library preparation used 5' RACE. Instrument on record: NextSeq 500. In the TCR library protocol, unique molecular identifiers were attached to individual cDNA molecules to correct for PCR bias and sequencing error. Both TCR alpha and beta chains were sequenced, and tight co-correlation was observed between alpha and beta sequence abundances in each sample. Per the original workflow: V gene, J gene and CDR3 annotation of TCR sequences was performed with Decombinator V4. TCRs were defined as expanded if a significant change between any two time points was detected under a Poisson model with p below 0.0001. Abundances of TCRs were expressed as counts per million after normalisation to the total number of TCRs sequenced in each sample. MAIT TCRs were defined by TRAV1-2 paired with TRAJ12, TRAJ20 or TRAJ33, and iNKT TCRs by TRAV10 paired with TRAJ18. A search of VDJdb, accessed on 1 November 2021, was run for TCRs annotated to CMV, EBV and SARS-CoV-2, with TCRs annotated for multiple antigens excluded. Using fastp at Q25 and MiXCR, TCRdb reprocessed the public reads and kept productive beta chains. Every distinct CDR3 protein forms one entry, paired with its most common genes and DNA. What appears here as the V and J calls and clone size reflects TCRdb's work, not the paper's. The sample contains about 39,000 distinct CDR3 sequences, 5.5% of them found a single time. Together, the top ten hold roughly 4.4% of the sample.

Comments on this clonotype: The antigen it binds to is not known. No much larger clonotype is one base removed from it; base qualities were not supplied.

Sequencing used whole blood, obtained at baseline. The TCR comes from an adult who was a healthcare worker with PCR-confirmed SARS-CoV-2 infection or an uninfected control (not recorded which). The chain joins TRBV2 to TRBJ2-5; the D gene assignment is ambiguous. This receptor carries the CDR3 CASSEWGYKETQYF. The DNA sequence is TGTGCCAGCAGTGAATGGGGATACAAAGAGACCCAGTACTTC.